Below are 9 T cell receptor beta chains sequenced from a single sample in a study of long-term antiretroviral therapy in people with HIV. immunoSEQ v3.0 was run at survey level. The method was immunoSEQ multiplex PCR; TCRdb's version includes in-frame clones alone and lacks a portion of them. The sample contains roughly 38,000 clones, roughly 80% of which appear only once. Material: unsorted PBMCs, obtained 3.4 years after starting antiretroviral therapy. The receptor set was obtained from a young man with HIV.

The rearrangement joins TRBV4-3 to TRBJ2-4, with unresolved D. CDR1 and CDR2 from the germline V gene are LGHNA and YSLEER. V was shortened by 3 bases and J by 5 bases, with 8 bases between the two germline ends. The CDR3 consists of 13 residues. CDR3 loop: CASSQDGQNIQYF. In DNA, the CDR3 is TGCGCCAGCAGCCAGGACGGGCAAAACATTCAGTACTTC.

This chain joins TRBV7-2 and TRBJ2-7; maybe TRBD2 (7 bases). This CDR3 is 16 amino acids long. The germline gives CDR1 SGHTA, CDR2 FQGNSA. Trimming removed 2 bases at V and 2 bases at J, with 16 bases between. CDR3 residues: CASSLRSLGGAYEQYF. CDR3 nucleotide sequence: TGTGCCAGCAGCTTAAGGAGTCTAGGGGGGGCCTACGAGCAGTACTTC.

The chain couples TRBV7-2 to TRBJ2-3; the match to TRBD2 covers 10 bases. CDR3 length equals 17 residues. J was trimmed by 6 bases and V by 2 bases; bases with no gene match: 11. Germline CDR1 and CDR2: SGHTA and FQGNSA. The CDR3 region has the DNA TGTGCCAGCAGCTTACGGACTAGCGGAGGGAGGGCGGATACGCAGTATTTT. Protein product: CASSLRTSGGRADTQYF.

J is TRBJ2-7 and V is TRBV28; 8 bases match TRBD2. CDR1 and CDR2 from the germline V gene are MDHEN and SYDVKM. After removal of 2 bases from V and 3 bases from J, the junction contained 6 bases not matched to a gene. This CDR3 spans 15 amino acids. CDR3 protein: CASSLGSSGYYEQYF. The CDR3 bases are TGTGCCAGCAGTTTAGGGTCTAGCGGGTACTACGAGCAGTACTTC.

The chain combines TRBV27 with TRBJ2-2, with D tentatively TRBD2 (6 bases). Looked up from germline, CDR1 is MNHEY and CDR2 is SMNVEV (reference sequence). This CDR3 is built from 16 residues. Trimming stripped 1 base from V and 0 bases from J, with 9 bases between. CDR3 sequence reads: CASSLWSGANTGELFF. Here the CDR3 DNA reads TGTGCCAGCAGTTTATGGTCGGGGGCGAACACCGGGGAGCTGTTTTTT.

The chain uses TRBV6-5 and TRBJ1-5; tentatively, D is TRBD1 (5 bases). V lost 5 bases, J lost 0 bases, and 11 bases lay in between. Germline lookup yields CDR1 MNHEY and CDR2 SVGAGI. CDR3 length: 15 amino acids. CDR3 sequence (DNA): TGTGCCAGCAGTCTCGGACACTATAGCAATCAGCCCCAGCATTTT. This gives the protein CASSLGHYSNQPQHF.

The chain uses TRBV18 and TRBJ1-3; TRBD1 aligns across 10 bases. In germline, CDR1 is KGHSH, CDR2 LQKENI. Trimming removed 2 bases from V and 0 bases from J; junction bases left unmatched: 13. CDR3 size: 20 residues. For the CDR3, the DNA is TGTGCCAGCTCACCAAAGCACGGACAGGGGGTGCCTAGCTCTGGAAACACCATATATTTT. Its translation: CASSPKHGQGVPSSGNTIYF. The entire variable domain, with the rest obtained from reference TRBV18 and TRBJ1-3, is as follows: NAGVMQNPRHLVRRRGQEARLRCSPMKGHSHVYWYRQLPEEGLKFMVYLQKENIIDESGMPKERFSAEFPKEGPSILRIQQVVRGDSAAYFCASSPKHGQGVPSSGNTIYFGEGSWLTVV.

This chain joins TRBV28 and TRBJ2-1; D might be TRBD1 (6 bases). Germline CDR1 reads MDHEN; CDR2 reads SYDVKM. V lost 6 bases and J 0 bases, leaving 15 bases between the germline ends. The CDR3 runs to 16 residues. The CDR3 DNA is TGTGCCAGCAGACCCGGACAGTTAAGCTCCTACAATGAGCAGTTCTTC. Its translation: CASRPGQLSSYNEQFF.

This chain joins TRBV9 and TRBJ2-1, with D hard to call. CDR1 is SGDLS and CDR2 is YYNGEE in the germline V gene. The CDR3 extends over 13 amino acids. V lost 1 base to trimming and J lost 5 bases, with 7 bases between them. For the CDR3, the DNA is TGTGCCAGCAGCGTATCCGGAAACAATGAGCAGTTCTTC. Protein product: CASSVSGNNEQFF.